These 32 T cell receptor beta chains were all obtained from the same sample, sequenced in a study of T cells after yellow fever vaccination. MiXCR was run by TCRdb on the 5' RACE reads, yielding one entry per CDR3 protein. The top ten clones hold over 15% of a sample with approximately 240,000 distinct CDR3 sequences, about 3.7% of them seen once. This specimen was PBMCs, taken 15 days after the yellow fever booster vaccination. These receptors originate from a man aged 18 to 30 who received the YFV17D yellow fever vaccine.

This clonotype has a count of ten or more. This chain links TRBV6-5 with TRBJ1-2, with D perhaps matching TRBD1 (5 bases). The ends were cut back, 0 bases at V and 5 bases at J, with 16 bases in the middle. Germline lookup yields CDR1 MNHEY and CDR2 SVGAGI. The CDR3 loop spans 16 amino acids. CDR3 sequence reads: CASSYSLAGSLYGYTF. CDR3 sequence (DNA): TGTGCCAGCAGTTACTCTTTGGCAGGGAGTTTGTATGGCTACACCTTC.

This clonotype was detected ten times or more. CDR3 nucleotide sequence: TGTGCCAGCTCACCTTCAACAAATGAGCAGTTCTTC. It codes for CASSPSTNEQFF. The rearrangement links TRBV18 to TRBJ2-1; D uncertain. The CDR3 is 12 residues long. Germline CDR1 reads KGHSH; CDR2 reads LQKENI. Deletions cut 3 bases from V and 7 bases from J, with 7 bases between. Drawing the rest from reference TRBV18 and TRBJ2-1, the complete variable domain is NAGVMQNPRHLVRRRGQEARLRCSPMKGHSHVYWYRQLPEEGLKFMVYLQKENIIDESGMPKERFSAEFPKEGPSILRIQQVVRGDSAAYFCASSPSTNEQFFGPGTRLTVL.

This clonotype was seen at least ten times. The chain combines TRBV5-1 with TRBJ1-2; possible D gene TRBD1, 5 bases. Germline lookup yields CDR1 SGHRS and CDR2 YFSETQ. Trimming removed 2 bases from V and 2 bases from J, with 16 bases in between. The CDR3 consists of 16 residues. CDR3 protein: CASSFPSDILNYGYTF. The CDR3 coding sequence is TGCGCCAGCAGCTTCCCCTCGGACATCTTGAACTATGGCTACACCTTC.

This clonotype was observed a handful of times. The gene calls are TRBV19 and TRBJ1-1; 9 nucleotides line up with TRBD1. Unmatched junction bases numbered 6, after V lost 6 bases and J lost 4 bases. The V gene's germline CDR1 is LNHDA and CDR2 SQIVND (reference sequence). The CDR3 length is 14 residues. CDR3 coding DNA: TGTGCCAGTAGAGTAACAGGGGGCACCACTGAAGCTTTCTTT. It yields the protein CASRVTGGTTEAFF.

This clonotype was detected many times. The genes are TRBV7-7 and TRBJ2-5; TRBD2 matches at 8 bases. The germline CDR1 and CDR2 sequences are SSHAT and FNYEAQ (reference sequence). The V gene end was trimmed by 4 bases and the J gene end by 1 base; junction bases not matched to a gene: 5. CDR3 length equals 15 residues. The CDR3 region has the DNA TGTGCCAGCAGCTCTTCTGGGACTAGCCAAGAGACCCAGTACTTC. It specifies CASSSSGTSQETQYF.

This clonotype was observed at least ten times. The chain uses TRBV29-1 and TRBJ2-7; TRBD1 agrees at 8 bases. CDR3 length: 13 amino acids. The V and J ends lost 0 bases and 3 bases, in that order; junction bases with no gene match: 1. Germline lookup yields CDR1 SQVTM and CDR2 ANQGSEA. CDR3 amino acids: CSVEDGQGYEQYF. CDR3 DNA: TGCAGCGTTGAAGATGGACAGGGCTACGAGCAGTACTTC.

The table lists this clonotype with many counts. This chain uses TRBV5-1 with TRBJ1-5; 7 nucleotides agree with TRBD1. J was trimmed by 6 bases and V by 0 bases; bases with no gene match: 0. The CDR3 has 13 residues. CDR1 and CDR2 (germline): SGHRS, YFSETQ. The CDR3 loop is CASSLDRGQPQHF. CDR3 coding DNA: TGCGCCAGCAGCTTGGACAGGGGTCAGCCCCAGCATTTT. Full variable domain (outside the CDR3, taken from reference TRBV5-1 and TRBJ1-5): KAGVTQTPRYLIKTRGQQVTLSCSPISGHRSVSWYQQTPGQGLQFLFEYFSETQRNKGNFPGRFSGRQFSNSRSEMNVSTLELGDSALYLCASSLDRGQPQHFGDGTRLSIL.

This clonotype was seen repeatedly, ten times or more. DNA of the CDR3: TGTGCCAGCAGTGAAGCGTTGCTGGGAGGGCAGTACTTC. Protein product: CASSEALLGGQYF. The chain is built from TRBV2 and TRBJ2-7; tentatively, D is TRBD2 (6 bases). Trimming cost V 0 bases and J 9 bases, with 12 bases left between them. The CDR3 is made up of 13 amino acids. Per the germline V gene, CDR1 is SNHLY and CDR2 is FYNNEI.

This clonotype has ten or more counts. The chain carries TRBV20-1 and TRBJ2-1, with 11 bases aligning to TRBD2. CDR1 and CDR2 from the germline V gene are DFQATT and SNEGSKA (reference sequence). The CDR3 loop spans 16 amino acids. V lost 2 bases, J lost 0 bases, and 3 bases stayed unmatched. CDR3: CSARRGLAASYNEQFF. The CDR3 DNA reads TGCAGTGCTAGAAGGGGACTAGCGGCCTCCTACAATGAGCAGTTCTTC.

This clonotype has just a few counts. The chain uses TRBV7-2 and TRBJ1-3, with D hard to call. With 5 bases removed from V and 0 bases from J, the gap between germline ends came to 11 bases. The length of the CDR3 is 15 residues. Germline V gives CDR1 SGHTA, CDR2 FQGNSA. Written as DNA, the CDR3 is TGTGCCAGCAGCCCATTCCAAAGCTCTGGAAACACCATATATTTT. Its protein is CASSPFQSSGNTIYF.

This clonotype was observed many times. The J gene is TRBJ2-7, the V gene TRBV15, with D possibly being TRBD1 or TRBD2 (6 bases each). There are 14 residues in the CDR3. CDR1 and CDR2 from the germline V gene are LNHNV and YYDKDF (reference sequence). The V gene lost 8 bases and the J gene lost 1 base, with 15 bases spanning the gap. Here the CDR3 DNA reads TGTGCCACCGACTCCCGGGGGCAATCCTACGAGCAGTACGTC. As protein: CATDSRGQSYEQYV.

At least ten counts were recorded for this clonotype. The CDR3 DNA reads as TGTGCCAGCAGTCTCGGGCCTTGGGGCAATCAGCCCCAGCATTTT. Amino acid sequence: CASSLGPWGNQPQHF. The V gene is TRBV12-3 or TRBV12-4, the J gene TRBJ1-5; D is uncertain. Trimming took off 5 bases at V and 2 bases at J, with 13 bases between the two ends. This CDR3 is 15 amino acids long.

This clonotype was detected ten times or more. The rearrangement uses TRBV5-5 and TRBJ1-2; no clear D gene. Between the trimmed V and J ends, which lost 4 bases and 6 bases, there was a span of 19 bases. The germline V gene has CDR1 SGHKS and CDR2 YYEKEE (reference sequence). CDR3 length: 15 residues. This CDR3 is CASSPRRGRSDGYTF. In DNA, the CDR3 is TGTGCCAGCAGCCCCCGTAGAGGGCGGTCTGATGGCTACACCTTC.

This clonotype was counted many times. This sequence joins TRBV7-9 and TRBJ2-1; 9 bases match TRBD2. Germline V gene lookup returns CDR1 SEHNR and CDR2 FQNEAQ (reference sequence). The CDR3 covers 17 residues. V shed 5 bases and J 3 bases; nucleotides not matched to a gene: 11. CDR3 loop: CASSLRKASGDYNEQFF. CDR3 nucleotide sequence: TGTGCCAGCAGCCTTCGGAAGGCTAGCGGGGACTACAATGAGCAGTTCTTC.

This clonotype was observed many times. The rearrangement links TRBV7-2 to TRBJ2-7, with 8 bases lining up with TRBD1. Germline lookup yields CDR1 SGHTA and CDR2 FQGNSA. Trimming cost V 6 bases and J 2 bases; bases outside gene matches: 9. This CDR3 has 15 residues. CDR3 DNA: TGTGCCAGCAGGCGACAGGGGAAACCCCCCTACGAGCAGTACTTC. Residues: CASRRQGKPPYEQYF.

This clonotype was seen repeatedly, ten times or more. The gene calls are TRBV5-6 and TRBJ1-3, with 7 nucleotides matching TRBD1. The CDR3 sequence is 14 residues long. V trimming: 2 bases; J trimming: 2 bases; junction bases outside the gene matches: 1. Germline-derived CDR1 and CDR2 are SGHDT and YYEEEE. CDR3 nucleotide sequence: TGTGCCAGCAGCTTACAGGGGACTGGAAACACCATATATTTT. The encoded protein is CASSLQGTGNTIYF.

At least ten counts were recorded for this clonotype. The gene calls are TRBV20-1 and TRBJ2-7; D gene ambiguous. This CDR3 has 14 amino acids. Germline CDR1 reads DFQATT; CDR2 reads SNEGSKA (reference sequence). Trimming pared 0 bases from V and 0 bases from J, leaving 9 bases between. CDR3 DNA: TGCAGTGCTAGAGAAAAAGATAGCTCCTACGAGCAGTACGTC. This sequence encodes CSAREKDSSYEQYV.

This clonotype was found many times. The V gene is TRBV20-1, the J gene TRBJ1-1; tentatively, D is TRBD1 (5 bases). The V end was cut by 3 bases, the J end by 2 bases, with 16 bases between. The CDR3 is 15 residues long. CDR1 DFQATT and CDR2 SNEGSKA come from the germline V gene (reference sequence). The chain's CDR3 is CSARGGRTLNTEAFF. The CDR3 bases are TGCAGTGCTAGGGGGGGACGGACCCTTAACACTGAAGCTTTCTTT.

This clonotype was counted many times. This chain links TRBV4-3 with TRBJ2-6; no firm D call. The length of the CDR3 is 16 residues. Trimming removed 4 bases at V and 1 base at J, with 11 bases between. Germline V lookup: CDR1 LGHNA, CDR2 YSLEER. The CDR3 loop reads CASSLLVQSGANVLTF. The CDR3, as DNA: TGCGCCAGCAGCCTCCTCGTGCAGTCTGGGGCCAACGTCCTGACTTTC.

Ten or more counts support this clonotype. The V call is TRBV11-1, the J call TRBJ1-6, with TRBD1 identical over 9 bases. With 8 bases clipped from V and 5 bases from J, the junction kept 1 base outside the gene matches. In germline, CDR1 is SGHAT, CDR2 FQDESV (reference sequence). The CDR3 covers 13 residues. The CDR3 reads CASGQGNNSPLHF. The CDR3 bases are TGTGCCAGCGGACAGGGGAATAATTCACCCCTCCACTTT.

This clonotype was recorded many times. The chain is built from TRBV5-6 and TRBJ2-1, with D hard to call. Trimming took off 0 bases at V and 2 bases at J, with 9 bases between the two ends. Germline V CDR1 and CDR2: SGHDT, YYEEEE. The CDR3 totals 15 residues. The CDR3 loop reads CASSLGLLAYNEQFF. The CDR3 nucleotides are TGTGCCAGCAGCTTGGGACTCCTGGCCTACAATGAGCAGTTCTTC. The full variable domain, rest sourced from reference TRBV5-6 and TRBJ2-1, is DAGVTQSPTHLIKTRGQQVTLRCSPKSGHDTVSWYQQALGQGPQFIFQYYEEEERQRGNFPDRFSGHQFPNYSSELNVNALLLGDSALYLCASSLGLLAYNEQFFGPGTRLTVL.

In its sample, this clonotype was seen many times. The chain combines TRBV12-3 or TRBV12-4 with TRBJ1-4; D is possibly TRBD1 (5 bases). V was shortened by 6 bases and J by 8 bases, with 16 bases between the two germline ends. The CDR3 is 14 residues long. This chain's CDR3 is CASSLRPGDEKLFF. The CDR3 DNA reads TGTGCCAGCAGCCTCAGACCGGGGGACGAAAAACTGTTTTTT.

The sample holds many counts of this clonotype. The chain carries TRBV5-5 and TRBJ2-7; no firm D call. V was cut by 1 base and J by 0 bases, with 11 bases left in between. There are 15 residues in the CDR3. The germline CDR1 and CDR2 sequences are SGHKS and YYEKEE (reference sequence). Written as DNA, the CDR3 is TGTGCCAGCAGCTTGTTAACCCAGCCCTCCTACGAGCAGTACGTC. Protein sequence: CASSLLTQPSYEQYV.

As for this clonotype: A much larger clone lies a single base off, so this may be a read error. The chain employs TRBV19 and TRBJ2-3; TRBD2 is a possible D gene (5 bases). V lost 7 bases to trimming and J lost 0 bases, with 8 bases between them. CDR3 length equals 13 residues. Germline assignment: CDR1 LNHDA and CDR2 SQIVND (reference sequence). This chain's CDR3 is CASKRTSTDTQYF. The DNA for the CDR3 is TGTGCCAGTAAGCGGACTAGCACAGATACGCAGTATTTT. Full variable domain (remainder filled in from reference TRBV19 and TRBJ2-3): DGGITQSPKYLFRKEGQNVTLSCEQNLNHDAMYWYRQDPGQGLRLIYYSQIVNDFQKGDIAEGYSVSREKKESFPLTVTSAQKNPTAFYLCASKRTSTDTQYFGPGTRLTVL.

Ten or more counts support this clonotype. The V and J genes are TRBV20-1 and TRBJ1-6, with D possibly being TRBD1 (6 bases). Per the germline V gene, CDR1 is DFQATT and CDR2 is SNEGSKA (reference sequence). The CDR3 contains 13 residues. Trimming took 4 bases from V and 17 from J, leaving 21 bases between them. CDR3 DNA sequence: TGCAGTGCTATCCCTGACCAAACAGGGTCGGTCCACTTT. Its translation is CSAIPDQTGSVHF.

This clonotype came up many times. This rearrangement joins TRBV12-3 or TRBV12-4 to TRBJ2-3; D perhaps matches TRBD2 (5 bases). V dropped 5 bases and J dropped 14 bases, with 23 bases sitting between them. This CDR3 has 14 amino acids. The DNA of the CDR3 is TGTGCCAGCAGTCCATCTCATAGCGCGGGTGGGATGTATTTT. This translates into CASSPSHSAGGMYF.

This clonotype has ten or more counts. V is TRBV6-2 or TRBV6-3 and J is TRBJ2-3, with 7 bases lining up with TRBD1. Germline V lookup: CDR1 MNHEY, CDR2 SVGEGT. The CDR3 extends over 14 amino acids. Trimming took 6 bases from V and 4 from J; bases not matched to a gene: 7. The CDR3 DNA sequence: TGTGCCAGCAGAACCGACAGGGCCCCAGATACGCAGTATTTT. It codes for CASRTDRAPDTQYF.

Comment on this clonotype: A much larger clonotype is one base distant, so this may be a read error. This chain links TRBV12-3 or TRBV12-4 with TRBJ1-3; possible D gene TRBD1, 5 bases. Between the trimmed V and J ends, which lost 4 bases and 2 bases, there was a span of 24 bases. The CDR3 is 19 residues long. CDR3 protein: CASSSNFRGIIGPGNTIYF. CDR3 nucleotide sequence: TGTGCCAGCAGTTCCAATTTCCGGGGCATCATCGGTCCTGGAAACACCATATATTTT.

This clonotype has at least ten counts. This sequence joins TRBV2 and TRBJ1-5; D gene uncertain. This CDR3 region has 13 residues. CDR1 SNHLY and CDR2 FYNNEI come from the germline V gene. Trimming pared 7 bases from V and 2 bases from J, leaving 9 bases between. The CDR3 reads CASNDFGNQPQHF. CDR3 in DNA: TGTGCCAGCAATGATTTTGGCAATCAGCCCCAGCATTTT.

Comment on this clonotype: A much larger clone is a single base away; this may be a read error. V is TRBV28 and J is TRBJ2-3; possible D gene TRBD1, 6 bases. Germline CDR1 reads MDHEN; CDR2 reads SYDVKM. CDR3 length equals 11 residues. The CDR3 loop reads CATGRTVTQYF. DNA for the CDR3: TGTGCCACCGGGCGGACAGTTACGCAGTATTTT.

This clonotype showed up many times. The chain uses TRBV20-1 and TRBJ2-3; D gene ambiguous. This CDR3 is 14 amino acids long. Germline assignment: CDR1 DFQATT and CDR2 SNEGSKA (reference sequence). Trimming removed 5 bases from V and 1 base from J, with 13 bases in between. For the CDR3, the DNA is TGCAGTGCTGGGTCCGGGTTTCGCACAGATACGCAGTATTTT. It yields the protein CSAGSGFRTDTQYF.

J is TRBJ2-7 and V is TRBV7-8; D might be TRBD1 (6 bases). Germline assignment: CDR1 SGHVS and CDR2 FQNEAQ. The CDR3 contains 14 residues. Between the trimmed V and J ends, which lost 5 bases and 4 bases, there was a span of 15 bases. The CDR3 loop is CASSIKGVGYEQYV. CDR3 sequence (DNA): TGTGCCAGCAGCATTAAGGGGGTGGGGTACGAGCAGTACGTC.